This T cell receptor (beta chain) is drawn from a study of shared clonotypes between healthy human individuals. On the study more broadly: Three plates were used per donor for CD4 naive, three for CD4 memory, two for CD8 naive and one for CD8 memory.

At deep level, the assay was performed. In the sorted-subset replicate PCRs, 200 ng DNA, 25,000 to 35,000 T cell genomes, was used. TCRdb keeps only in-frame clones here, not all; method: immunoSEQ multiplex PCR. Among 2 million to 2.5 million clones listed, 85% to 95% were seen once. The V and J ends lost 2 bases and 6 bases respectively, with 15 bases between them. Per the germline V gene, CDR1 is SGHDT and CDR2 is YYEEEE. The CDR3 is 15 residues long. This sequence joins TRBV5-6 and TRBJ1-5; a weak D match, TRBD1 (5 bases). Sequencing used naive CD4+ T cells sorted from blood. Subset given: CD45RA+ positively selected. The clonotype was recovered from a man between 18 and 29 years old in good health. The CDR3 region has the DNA TGTGCCAGCAGCTTTCGGAGGGGAGTAGGTCAGCCCCAGCATTTT. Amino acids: CASSFRRGVGQPQHF.